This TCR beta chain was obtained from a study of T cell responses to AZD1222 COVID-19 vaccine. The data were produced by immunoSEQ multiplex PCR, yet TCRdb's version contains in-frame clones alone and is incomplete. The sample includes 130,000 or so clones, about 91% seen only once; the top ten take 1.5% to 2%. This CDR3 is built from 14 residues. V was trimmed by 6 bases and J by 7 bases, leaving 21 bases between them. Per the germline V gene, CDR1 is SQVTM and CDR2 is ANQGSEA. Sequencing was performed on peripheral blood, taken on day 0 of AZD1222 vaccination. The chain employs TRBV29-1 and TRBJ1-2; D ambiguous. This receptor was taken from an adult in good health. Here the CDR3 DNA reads TGCAGCGTGGAGCCGTTTCTCGGGCATCTTGGCTACACCTTC. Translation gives CSVEPFLGHLGYTF.